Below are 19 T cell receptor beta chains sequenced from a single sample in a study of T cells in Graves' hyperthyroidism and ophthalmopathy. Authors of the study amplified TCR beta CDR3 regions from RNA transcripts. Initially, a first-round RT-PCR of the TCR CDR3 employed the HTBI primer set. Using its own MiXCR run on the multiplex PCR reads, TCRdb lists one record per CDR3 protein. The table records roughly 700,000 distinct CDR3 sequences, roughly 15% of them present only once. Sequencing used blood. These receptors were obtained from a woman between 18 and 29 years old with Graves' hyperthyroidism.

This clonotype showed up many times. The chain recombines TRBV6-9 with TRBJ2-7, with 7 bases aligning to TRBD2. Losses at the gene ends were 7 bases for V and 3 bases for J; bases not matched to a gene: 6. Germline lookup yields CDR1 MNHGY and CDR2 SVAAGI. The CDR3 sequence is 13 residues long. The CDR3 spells CASTRGDYYEQYF. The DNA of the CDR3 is TGTGCCAGCACCCGGGGGGACTACTACGAGCAGTACTTC.

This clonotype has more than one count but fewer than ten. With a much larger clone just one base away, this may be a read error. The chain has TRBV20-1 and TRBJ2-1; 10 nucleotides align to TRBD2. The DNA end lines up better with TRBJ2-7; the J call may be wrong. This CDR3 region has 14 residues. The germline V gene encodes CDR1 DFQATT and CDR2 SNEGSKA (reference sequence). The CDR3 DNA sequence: TGCAGTGCCTCTGGACTAGCGGCGTACAATGAGCAGTACTTC. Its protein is CSASGLAAYNEQYF.

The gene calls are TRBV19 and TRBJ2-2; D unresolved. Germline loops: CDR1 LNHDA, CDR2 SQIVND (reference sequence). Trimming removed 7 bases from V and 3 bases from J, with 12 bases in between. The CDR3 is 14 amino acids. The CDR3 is CASTYRRDTGELFF. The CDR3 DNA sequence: TGTGCCAGTACTTATAGAAGGGACACCGGGGAGCTGTTTTTT.

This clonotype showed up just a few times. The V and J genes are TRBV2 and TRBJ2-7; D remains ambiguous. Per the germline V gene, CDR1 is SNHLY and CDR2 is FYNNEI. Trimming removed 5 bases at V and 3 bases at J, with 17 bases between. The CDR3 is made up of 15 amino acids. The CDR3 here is CASSLLPATYYEQYF. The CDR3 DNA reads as TGTGCCAGCAGTTTGCTGCCCGCCACCTACTACGAGCAGTACTTC.

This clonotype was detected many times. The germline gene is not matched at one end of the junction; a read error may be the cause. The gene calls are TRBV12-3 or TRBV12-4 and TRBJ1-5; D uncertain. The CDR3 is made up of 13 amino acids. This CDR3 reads CASTLGSSQPQHF. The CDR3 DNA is TGTGCCAGCACATTGGGTAGCAGTCAGCCCCAGCATTTT.

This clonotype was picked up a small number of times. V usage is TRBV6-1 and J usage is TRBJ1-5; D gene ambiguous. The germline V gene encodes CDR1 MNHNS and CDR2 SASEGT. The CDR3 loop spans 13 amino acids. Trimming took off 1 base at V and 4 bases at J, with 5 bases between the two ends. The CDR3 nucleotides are TGTGCCAGCAGTGAAGTAGAAAATCAGCCCCAGCATTTT. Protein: CASSEVENQPQHF.

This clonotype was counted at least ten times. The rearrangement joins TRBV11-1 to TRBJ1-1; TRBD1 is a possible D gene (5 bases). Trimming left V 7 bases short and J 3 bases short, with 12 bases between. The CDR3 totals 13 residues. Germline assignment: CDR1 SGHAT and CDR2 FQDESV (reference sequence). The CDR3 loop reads CASTLGTYTEAFF. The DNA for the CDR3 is TGTGCCAGCACCCTTGGGACTTACACTGAAGCTTTCTTT.

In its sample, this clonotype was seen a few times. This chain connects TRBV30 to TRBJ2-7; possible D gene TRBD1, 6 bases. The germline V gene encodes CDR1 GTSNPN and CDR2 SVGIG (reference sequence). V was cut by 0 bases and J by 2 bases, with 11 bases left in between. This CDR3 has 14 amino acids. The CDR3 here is CAWSVDRSTYEQYF. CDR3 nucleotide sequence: TGTGCCTGGAGTGTAGACAGGTCGACCTACGAGCAGTACTTC.

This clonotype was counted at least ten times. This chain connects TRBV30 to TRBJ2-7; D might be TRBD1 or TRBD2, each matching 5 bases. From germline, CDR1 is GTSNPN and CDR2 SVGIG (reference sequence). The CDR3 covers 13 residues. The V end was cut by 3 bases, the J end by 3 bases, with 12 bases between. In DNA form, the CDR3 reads TGTGCCTGGAGCGGGGCGGGCGGCTACGAGCAGTACTTC. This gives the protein CAWSGAGGYEQYF. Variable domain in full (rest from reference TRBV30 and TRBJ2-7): SQTIHQWPATLVQPVGSPLSLECTVEGTSNPNLYWYRQAAGRGLQLLFYSVGIGQISSEVPQNLSASRPQDRQFILSSKKLLLSDSGFYLCAWSGAGGYEQYFGPGTRLTVT.

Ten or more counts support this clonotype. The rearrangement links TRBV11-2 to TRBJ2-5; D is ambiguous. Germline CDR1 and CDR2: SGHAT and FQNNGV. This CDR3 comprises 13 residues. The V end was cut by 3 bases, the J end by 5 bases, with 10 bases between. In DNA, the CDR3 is TGTGCCAGCAGCTTGATCAGAACGGAGACCCAGTACTTC. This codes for CASSLIRTETQYF.

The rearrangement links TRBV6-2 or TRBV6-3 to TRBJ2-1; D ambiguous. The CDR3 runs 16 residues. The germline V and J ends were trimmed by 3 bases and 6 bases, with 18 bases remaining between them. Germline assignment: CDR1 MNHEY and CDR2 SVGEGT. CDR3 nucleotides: TGTGCCAGCAGTTATATCTCGTGGGAAGGGCGCAATGAGCAGTTCTTC. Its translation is CASSYISWEGRNEQFF.

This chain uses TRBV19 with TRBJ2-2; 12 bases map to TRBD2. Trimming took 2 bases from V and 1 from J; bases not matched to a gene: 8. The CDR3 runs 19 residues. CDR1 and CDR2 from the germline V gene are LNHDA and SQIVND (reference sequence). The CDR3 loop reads CASSILAGGAGVNTGELFF. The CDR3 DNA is TGTGCCAGTAGTATACTAGCGGGAGGGGCCGGGGTGAACACCGGGGAGCTGTTTTTT.

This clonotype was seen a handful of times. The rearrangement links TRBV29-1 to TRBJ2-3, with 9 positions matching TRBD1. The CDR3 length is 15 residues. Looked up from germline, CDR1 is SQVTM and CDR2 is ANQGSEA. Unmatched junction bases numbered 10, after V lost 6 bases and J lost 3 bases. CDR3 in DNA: TGCAGCGTGAAATCCGGGACAGGGATTACAGATACGCAGTATTTT. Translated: CSVKSGTGITDTQYF.

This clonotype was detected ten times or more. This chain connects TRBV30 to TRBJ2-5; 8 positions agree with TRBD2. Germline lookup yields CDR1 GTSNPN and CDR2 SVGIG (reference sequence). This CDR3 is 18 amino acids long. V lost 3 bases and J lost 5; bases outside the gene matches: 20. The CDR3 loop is CAWSGRAVPAGVWETQYF. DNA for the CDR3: TGTGCCTGGAGCGGACGAGCGGTGCCAGCGGGAGTTTGGGAGACCCAGTACTTC. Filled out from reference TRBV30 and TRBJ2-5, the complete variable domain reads SQTIHQWPATLVQPVGSPLSLECTVEGTSNPNLYWYRQAAGRGLQLLFYSVGIGQISSEVPQNLSASRPQDRQFILSSKKLLLSDSGFYLCAWSGRAVPAGVWETQYFGPGTRLLVL.

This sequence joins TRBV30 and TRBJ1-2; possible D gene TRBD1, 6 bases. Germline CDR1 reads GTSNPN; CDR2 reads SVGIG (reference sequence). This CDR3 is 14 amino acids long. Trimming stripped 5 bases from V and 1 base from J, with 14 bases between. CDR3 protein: CAWQPGTNNYGYTF. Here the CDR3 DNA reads TGTGCCTGGCAACCCGGGACAAATAACTATGGCTACACCTTC.

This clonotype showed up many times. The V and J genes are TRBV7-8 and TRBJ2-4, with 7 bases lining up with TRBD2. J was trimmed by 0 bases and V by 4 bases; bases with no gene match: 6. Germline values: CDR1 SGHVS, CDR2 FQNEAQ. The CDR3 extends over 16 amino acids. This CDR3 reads CASSSGTKLAKNIQYF. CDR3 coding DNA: TGTGCCAGCAGCTCAGGGACTAAGCTAGCCAAAAACATTCAGTACTTC.

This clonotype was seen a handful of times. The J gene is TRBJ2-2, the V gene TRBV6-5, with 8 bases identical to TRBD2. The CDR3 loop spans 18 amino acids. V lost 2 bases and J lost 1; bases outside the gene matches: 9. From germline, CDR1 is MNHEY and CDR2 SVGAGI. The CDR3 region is CASSYPGLALKNTGELFF. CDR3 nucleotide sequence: TGTGCCAGCAGTTACCCCGGACTAGCCTTGAAGAACACCGGGGAGCTGTTTTTT.

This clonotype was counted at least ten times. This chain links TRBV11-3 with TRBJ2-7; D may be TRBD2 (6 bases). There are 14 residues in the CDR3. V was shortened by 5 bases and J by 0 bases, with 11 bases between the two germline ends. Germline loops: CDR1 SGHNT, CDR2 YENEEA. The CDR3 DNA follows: TGTGCCAGCAGCCTCGGGACTCCCTCCTACGAGCAGTACTTC. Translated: CASSLGTPSYEQYF.

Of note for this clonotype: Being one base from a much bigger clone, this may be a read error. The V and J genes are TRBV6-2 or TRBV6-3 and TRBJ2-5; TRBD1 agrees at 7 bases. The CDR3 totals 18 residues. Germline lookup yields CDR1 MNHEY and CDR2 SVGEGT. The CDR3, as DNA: TGTGTCAGCAGTTACTCGAATCTCGACAGGGTGTTTGAAGAGACCCAGTACTTC. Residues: CVSSYSNLDRVFEETQYF.